This T cell receptor (beta chain) was captured in a study of early T cells in non-severe SARS-CoV-2 infection. Each CDR3 protein gets one entry after TCRdb re-called the 5' RACE reads with MiXCR. The sample lists about 50,000 distinct CDR3 sequences; more than 9.5% were seen once. The CDR3 is made up of 15 amino acids. The germline V gene has CDR1 SGHAT and CDR2 FQNNGV. V was shortened by 3 bases and J by 5 bases, with 13 bases between the two germline ends. The receptor comes from an adult who was a healthcare worker with PCR-confirmed SARS-CoV-2 infection or an uninfected control (not recorded which). Sequenced material: whole blood. This chain links TRBV11-2 with TRBJ1-4, with a tentative D call TRBD1 (5 bases). The CDR3 DNA is TGTGCCAGCAGCTTTGGGACCGGGATGAATGAAAAACTGTTTTTT. It yields the protein CASSFGTGMNEKLFF.